This T cell receptor beta chain appears in the sequencing data of a study of T cell responses to AZD1222 COVID-19 vaccine. With respect to this clone: Its antigen is not known.

Study conclusions and caveats: Baseline seropositives among AZD1222 recipients totaled only 5 to 7. Most donors were white British and more were female, and clonal diversity was possibly underestimated. Repertoires were obtained only post-peak T cell response.

The assay was immunoSEQ multiplex PCR, and TCRdb's table has in-frame clones only and misses some. The table lists 85,000 or so clones, approximately 90% of them singletons. This specimen was peripheral blood, taken 28 days after the second AZD1222 dose. This clonotype was obtained from an adult who received the AZD1222 COVID-19 vaccine.

The CDR3 DNA is TGTGCCAGCTCACTTTCGGGACTCACAACCGGGCAGTTCTTC. Encoded protein: CASSLSGLTTGQFF. The rearrangement links TRBV18 to TRBJ2-1; maybe TRBD2 (6 bases). The CDR3 length is 14 residues. V lost 4 bases and J 12 bases, leaving 19 bases between the germline ends. The germline CDR1 and CDR2 sequences are KGHSH and LQKENI.